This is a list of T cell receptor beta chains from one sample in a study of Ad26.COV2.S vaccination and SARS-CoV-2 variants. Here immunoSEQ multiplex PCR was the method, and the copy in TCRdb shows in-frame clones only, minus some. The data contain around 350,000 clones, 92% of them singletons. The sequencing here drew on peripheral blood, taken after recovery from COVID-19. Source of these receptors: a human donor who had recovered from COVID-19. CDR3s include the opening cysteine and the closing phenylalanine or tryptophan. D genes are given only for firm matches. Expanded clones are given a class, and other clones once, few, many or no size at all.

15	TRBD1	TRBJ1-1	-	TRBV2	CASVRGQSMNTEAFF	TGTGCCAGCGTCAGGGGGCAATCCATGAACACTGAAGCTTTCTTT
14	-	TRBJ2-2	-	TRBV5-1	CASILDRNTGELFF	TGCGCCAGCATCCTGGACAGGAACACCGGGGAGCTGTTTTTT
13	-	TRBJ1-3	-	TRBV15	CATSAPGRDTIYF	TGTGCCACCAGCGCCCCAGGGCGAGACACCATATATTTT
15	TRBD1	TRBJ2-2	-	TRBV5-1	CASSTGTGVGGELFF	TGCGCCAGCAGCACCGGGACAGGGGTCGGCGGGGAGCTGTTTTTT
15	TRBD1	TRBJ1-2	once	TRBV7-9	CASSLPPGGINGYTF	TGTGCCAGCAGCTTACCCCCAGGGGGCATCAATGGCTACACCTTC
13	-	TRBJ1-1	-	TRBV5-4	CASSLVGFNEAFF	TGTGCCAGCAGCTTGGTAGGGTTCAATGAAGCTTTCTTT
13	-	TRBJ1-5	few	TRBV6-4	CASSPGPNQPQHF	TGTGCCAGCAGTCCGGGACCCAATCAGCCCCAGCATTTT
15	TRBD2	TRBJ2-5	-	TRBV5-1	CASSLQRGPQETQYF	TGCGCCAGCAGCCTCCAGCGGGGACCACAAGAGACCCAGTACTTC
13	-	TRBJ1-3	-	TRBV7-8	CASSPDHTSTIYF	TGTGCCAGCAGCCCGGACCATACGAGCACCATATATTTT
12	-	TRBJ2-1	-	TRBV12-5	CASGLADNEQFF	TGTGCTAGTGGTTTGGCAGACAATGAGCAGTTCTTC
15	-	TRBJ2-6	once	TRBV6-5	CAVSVGESGANVLTF	TGTGCCGTCAGCGTAGGAGAATCTGGGGCCAACGTCCTGACTTTC
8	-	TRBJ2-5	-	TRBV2	CARRAQYF	TGTGCCAGAAGGGCCCAGTACTTC
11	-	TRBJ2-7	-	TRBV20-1	CSARGEEKQYF	TGCAGTGCTAGGGGGGAAGAAAAGCAGTACTTC
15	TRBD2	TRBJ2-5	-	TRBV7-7	CASSATWGLAETQYF	TGTGCTAGCAGCGCCACTTGGGGACTAGCGGAGACCCAGTACTTC
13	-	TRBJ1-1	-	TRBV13	CASSEQGNTEAFF	TGTGCCAGCAGCGAACAGGGAAACACTGAAGCTTTCTTT
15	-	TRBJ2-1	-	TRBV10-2	CASSLAGAPYNEQFF	TGCGCCAGCAGCCTAGCCGGGGCCCCCTACAATGAGCAGTTCTTC
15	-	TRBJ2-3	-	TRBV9	CASSVGGKSGDTQYF	TGTGCCAGCAGCGTAGGGGGTAAGAGCGGAGACACGCAGTATTTT
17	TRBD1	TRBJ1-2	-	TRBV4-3	CASSQDSDRVYPYGYTF	TGCGCCAGCAGCCAGGACTCGGACAGGGTTTATCCTTATGGCTACACCTTC
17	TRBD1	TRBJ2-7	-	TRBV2	CASSAERPGGTGPEQYF	TGTGCCAGCAGTGCGGAACGACCCGGTGGGACAGGGCCAGAGCAGTACTTC
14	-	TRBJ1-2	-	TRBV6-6	CASSYSLNNYGYTF	TGTGCCAGCAGTTACTCTCTGAATAACTATGGCTACACCTTC
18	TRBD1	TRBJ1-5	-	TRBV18	CASSLQNYRGYSNQPQHF	TGTGCCAGCTCACTCCAAAATTACAGGGGGTATAGCAATCAGCCCCAGCATTTT
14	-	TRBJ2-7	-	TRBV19	CASSILGPSYEQYF	TGTGCCAGTAGTATCCTGGGTCCCTCCTACGAGCAGTACTTC
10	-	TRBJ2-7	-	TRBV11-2	CASSQGKQYF	TGTGCCAGCAGCCAAGGGAAGCAGTACTTC
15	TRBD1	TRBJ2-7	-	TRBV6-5	CASSYSRTGRYEQYF	TGTGCCAGCAGTTACTCGAGGACAGGGCGCTACGAGCAGTACTTC
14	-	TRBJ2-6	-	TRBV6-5	CATLGPSGANVLTF	TGTGCCACCTTGGGACCCTCTGGGGCCAACGTCCTGACTTTC
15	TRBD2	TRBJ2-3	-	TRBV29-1	CSVVGLAAPRGTQYF	TGCAGCGTGGTTGGACTAGCGGCGCCGAGGGGTACGCAGTATTTT
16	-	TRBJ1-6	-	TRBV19	CASSILFKAPGDPLHF	TGTGCCAGTAGTATTCTTTTTAAGGCGCCGGGGGATCCCCTCCACTTT
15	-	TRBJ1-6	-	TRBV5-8	CASRGRSSYNSPLHF	TGTGCCAGCAGGGGGAGGAGCTCCTATAATTCACCCCTCCACTTT
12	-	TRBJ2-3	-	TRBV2	CASNSQGDTQYF	TGTGCCAGCAACAGCCAAGGGGATACGCAGTATTTT
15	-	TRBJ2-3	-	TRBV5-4	CASSSIPRDTDTQYF	TGTGCCAGCAGCTCCATTCCTAGAGACACAGATACGCAGTATTTT
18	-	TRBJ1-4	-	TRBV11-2	CASKGSRGHSATNEKLFF	TGTGCCAGCAAAGGCAGCCGGGGCCACTCCGCAACTAATGAAAAACTGTTTTTT
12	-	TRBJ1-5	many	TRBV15	CATSRGNQPQHF	TGTGCCACCAGCAGGGGGAATCAGCCCCAGCATTTT
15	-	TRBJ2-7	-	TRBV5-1	CASSLAQGRLEEQYF	TGCGCCAGCAGCTTGGCCCAGGGACGTTTAGAAGAGCAGTACTTC
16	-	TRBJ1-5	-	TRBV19	CASSNYLAQGNQPQHF	TGTGCCAGTAGTAACTACCTCGCCCAGGGGAATCAGCCCCAGCATTTT
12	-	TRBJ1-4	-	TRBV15	CATSRIGEKLFF	TGTGCCACCAGTCGGATTGGGGAAAAACTGTTTTTT
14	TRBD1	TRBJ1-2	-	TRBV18	CASSGDSTNYGYTF	TGTGCCAGCTCAGGGGACAGTACTAACTATGGCTACACCTTC
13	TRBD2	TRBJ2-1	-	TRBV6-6	CASAGGPFPEQFF	TGTGCCTCGGCGGGGGGGCCATTCCCCGAGCAGTTCTTC
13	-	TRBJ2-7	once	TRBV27	CASSSFRLDEQYF	TGTGCCAGCAGTTCTTTTCGGCTCGACGAGCAGTACTTC
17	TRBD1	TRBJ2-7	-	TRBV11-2	CASSRSSPGQGAYEQYF	TGTGCCAGCAGCCGCTCGTCTCCGGGACAGGGGGCCTACGAGCAGTACTTC
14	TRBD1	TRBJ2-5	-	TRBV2	CASSKRGGLETQYF	TGTGCCAGCTCTAAGAGAGGGGGCCTGGAGACCCAGTACTTC
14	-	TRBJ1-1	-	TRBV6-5	CASSYRGWATEAFF	TGTGCCAGCAGTTACAGGGGTTGGGCCACTGAAGCTTTCTTT
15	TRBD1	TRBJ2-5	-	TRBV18	CASSPVGQGAETQYF	TGTGCCAGCTCACCTGTTGGACAGGGAGCAGAGACCCAGTACTTC
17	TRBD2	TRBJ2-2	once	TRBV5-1	CASSLFSLAGGTGELFF	TGCGCCAGCAGCTTATTCTCACTAGCGGGGGGCACCGGGGAGCTGTTTTTT
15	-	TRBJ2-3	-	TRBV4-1	CASSQWGLNTDTQYF	TGCGCCAGCAGCCAATGGGGACTCAACACAGATACGCAGTATTTT
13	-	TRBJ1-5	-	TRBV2	CASRRDDNQPQHF	TGTGCCAGCAGAAGGGACGACAATCAGCCCCAGCATTTT
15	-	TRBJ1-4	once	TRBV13	CASSLRGTTNEKLFF	TGTGCCAGCAGCTTAAGGGGCACGACTAATGAAAAACTGTTTTTT
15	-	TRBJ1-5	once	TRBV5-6	CASSSGGYSNQPQHF	TGTGCCAGCAGCTCGGGTGGGTATAGCAATCAGCCCCAGCATTTT
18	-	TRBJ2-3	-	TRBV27	CASSLSRTLAASTDTQYF	TGTGCCAGCAGTTTATCCCGGACACTAGCCGCCAGCACAGATACGCAGTATTTT
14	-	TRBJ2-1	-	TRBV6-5	CASTKVPSYNEQFF	TGTGCCAGCACCAAGGTGCCCTCCTACAATGAGCAGTTCTTC
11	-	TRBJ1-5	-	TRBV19	CASSQHQPQHF	TGTGCCAGTAGTCAACATCAGCCCCAGCATTTT
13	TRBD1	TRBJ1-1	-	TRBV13	CASSPDREPEAFF	TGTGCCAGCAGCCCGGACAGGGAGCCTGAAGCTTTCTTT
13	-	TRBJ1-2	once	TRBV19	CASSRPERDGYTF	TGTGCCAGTAGTAGGCCGGAAAGGGATGGCTACACCTTC
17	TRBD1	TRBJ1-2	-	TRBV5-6	CASSIIRGQERYYGYTF	TGTGCCAGCAGCATTATCCGGGGACAGGAACGGTACTATGGCTACACCTTC
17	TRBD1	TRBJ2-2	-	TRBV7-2	CASSSPGTGGNTGELFF	TGTGCCAGCAGCTCCCCCGGGACAGGGGGCAACACCGGGGAGCTGTTTTTT